The 2 T cell receptor beta chains below were found in one sample sequenced in a study of graft-versus-host responses after intestinal transplantation. No antigens are known for them. Produced via immunoSEQ multiplex PCR; TCRdb's table is partial and in-frame only. The table has 80,000 to 100,000 clones, about 90% seen once; the top ten hold roughly 0.069%. The sample consisted of unstimulated CD8+ T cells sorted from spleen or lymph node cells, taken before transplant. The receptors were sampled from a human donor who was the organ donor for an intestinal transplant.

V usage is TRBV25-1 and J usage is TRBJ2-3; 7 bases fit TRBD2. This CDR3 is 15 amino acids long. Germline CDR1 reads MGHDK; CDR2 reads SYGVNS. Trimming at V came to 6 bases and at J to 0 bases, leaving 6 bases not matched to a gene. CDR3 sequence reads: CASSQLALSTDTQYF. DNA for the CDR3: TGTGCCAGCAGCCAACTAGCGCTTAGCACAGATACGCAGTATTTT.

This rearrangement joins TRBV27 to TRBJ2-7, with TRBD1 matching 10 bases. V shed 4 bases, J shed 9 bases, and the junction held 12 bases outside the gene matches. The CDR3 length is 15 residues. CDR1 and CDR2 from the germline V gene are MNHEY and SMNVEV (reference sequence). This chain's CDR3 is CASSSSGTGADLQYF. The CDR3 DNA reads as TGTGCCAGCAGTTCCTCCGGGACAGGGGCGGACCTGCAGTACTTC.